A single sample is the source of the 25 T cell receptor beta chains below, sequenced in a study of blood T cell repertoires in COVID-19. TCRdb keeps only in-frame clones here, not all; method: immunoSEQ multiplex PCR. Here the sample spans 150,000 to 180,000 clones, 84% being singletons. The sequenced material came from PBMCs or T cells enriched from blood (not recorded which). These TCRs come from a man over 45 who had recovered from COVID-19.

The chain links TRBV7-9 to TRBJ2-5; the D gene is possibly TRBD1 (5 bases). Germline values: CDR1 SEHNR, CDR2 FQNEAQ (reference sequence). Trimming took off 5 bases at V and 4 bases at J, with 11 bases between the two ends. The CDR3 consists of 13 residues. DNA of the CDR3: TGTGCCAGCAGCCTGCTGGGGCGAGAGACCCAGTACTTC. This encodes CASSLLGRETQYF. Combining the CDR3 with reference TRBV7-9 and TRBJ2-5 gives the whole variable domain DTGVSQNPRHKITKRGQNVTFRCDPISEHNRLYWYRQTLGQGPEFLTYFQNEAQLEKSRLLSDRFSAERPKGSFSTLEIQRTEQGDSAMYLCASSLLGRETQYFGPGTRLLVL.

The rearrangement uses TRBV7-2 and TRBJ2-2; 8 bases map to TRBD2. This CDR3 comprises 18 residues. Losses at the gene ends were 2 bases for V and 4 bases for J; bases not matched to a gene: 12. In germline, CDR1 is SGHTA, CDR2 FQGNSA. CDR3 sequence: CASSLLGLARRSTGELFF. For the CDR3, the DNA is TGTGCCAGCAGCTTACTAGGACTAGCTCGGCGAAGCACCGGGGAGCTGTTTTTT.

The chain has TRBV9 and TRBJ2-2; 11 bases line up with TRBD2. Germline loops: CDR1 SGDLS, CDR2 YYNGEE. This CDR3 contains 16 residues. V was clipped by 0 bases and J by 6 bases; unmatched bases: 4. The CDR3 spells CASSVGDSGGAGELFF. CDR3 DNA: TGTGCCAGCAGCGTAGGAGATAGCGGGGGGGCCGGGGAGCTGTTTTTT.

The chain combines TRBV30 with TRBJ1-5; tentatively, D is TRBD1 (5 bases). The CDR3 totals 16 residues. Trimming removed 2 bases at V and 6 bases at J, with 20 bases between. Germline lookup yields CDR1 GTSNPN and CDR2 SVGIG (reference sequence). Here the CDR3 reads CAWSPPLRQRGQPQHF. CDR3 in DNA: TGTGCCTGGAGTCCACCCCTCCGACAGCGGGGTCAGCCCCAGCATTTT.

V is TRBV12-3 or TRBV12-4 and J is TRBJ2-5, with TRBD1 matching 7 bases. V was pared by 5 bases and J by 5 bases, with 5 bases of the junction left unmatched. This CDR3 has 13 amino acids. The CDR3 DNA reads as TGTGCCAGCAGTCCGGACAGGCTTGAGACCCAGTACTTC. Its protein product is CASSPDRLETQYF.

CDR3 DNA: TGTGCCTGGAGTGCAGGGGATTCTGGAAACACCATATATTTT. Translation gives CAWSAGDSGNTIYF. The gene calls are TRBV30 and TRBJ1-3; D possibly corresponds to TRBD1 (6 bases). This CDR3 is 14 amino acids long. Trimming stripped 1 base from V and 1 base from J, with 8 bases between. The germline V gene encodes CDR1 GTSNPN and CDR2 SVGIG (reference sequence).

This clone was detected a few times. The chain links TRBV19 to TRBJ2-5, with TRBD1 matching over 7 bases. Trimming removed 5 bases from V and 6 bases from J; junction bases left unmatched: 15. The CDR3 sequence is 16 residues long. Germline V gives CDR1 LNHDA, CDR2 SQIVND (reference sequence). The CDR3 loop is CASSSREQGSVKTQYF. CDR3 DNA: TGTGCCAGTAGTTCCCGAGAACAGGGGTCCGTAAAGACCCAGTACTTC.

The V gene is TRBV2, the J gene TRBJ1-6, with D possibly TRBD1 on 6 matching bases. The V and J ends lost 5 bases and 4 bases respectively, with 21 bases between them. CDR1 and CDR2 (germline): SNHLY, FYNNEI. The CDR3 has 18 residues. The CDR3 nucleotides read TGTGCCAGCAGTCGGCAACTACCTACGGGACATTATAATTCACCCCTCCACTTT. The encoded protein is CASSRQLPTGHYNSPLHF.

This chain joins TRBV2 and TRBJ1-3; D is perhaps TRBD1 (6 bases). Trimming removed 7 bases from V and 0 bases from J, with 10 bases in between. Germline CDR1 and CDR2: SNHLY and FYNNEI. This CDR3 spans 14 amino acids. CDR3 sequence (DNA): TGTGCCAGCAATGGGGGCTTCTCTGGAAACACCATATATTTT. Translating it yields CASNGGFSGNTIYF.

J is TRBJ1-1 and V is TRBV11-2, with a possible D match to TRBD1 (5 bases). The germline V gene has CDR1 SGHAT and CDR2 FQNNGV. The V gene lost 5 bases and the J gene lost 7 bases, with 11 bases spanning the gap. The CDR3 has 12 residues. Here the CDR3 DNA reads TGTGCCAGCAGCCCTACAGGTATTGAAGCTTTCTTT. It translates to CASSPTGIEAFF.

The V gene is TRBV5-6, the J gene TRBJ1-2, with 8 bases aligning to TRBD1. The CDR3 extends over 15 amino acids. In germline, CDR1 is SGHDT, CDR2 YYEEEE. Losses at the gene ends were 3 bases for V and 4 bases for J; bases not matched to a gene: 8. CDR3 nucleotides: TGTGCCAGCAGCTGGGAGGACAGGGAGGTCTATGGCTACACCTTC. As protein: CASSWEDREVYGYTF.

This chain links TRBV7-2 with TRBJ2-5, with D unresolved. Per germline, CDR1 SGHTA and CDR2 FQGNSA. V dropped 5 bases and J dropped 4 bases, with 11 bases sitting between them. The CDR3 has 13 amino acids. CDR3 sequence (DNA): TGTGCCAGCAGCCCCTTTCGTAGAGAGACCCAGTACTTC. Translation: CASSPFRRETQYF.

The chain carries TRBV25-1 and TRBJ2-7; maybe TRBD2 (5 bases). Trimming pared 2 bases from V and 4 bases from J, leaving 9 bases between. Germline lookup yields CDR1 MGHDK and CDR2 SYGVNS. There are 13 residues in the CDR3. The chain's CDR3 is CASSEVDFYEQYF. CDR3 nucleotide sequence: TGTGCCAGCAGTGAAGTGGACTTTTACGAGCAGTACTTC.

The chain recombines TRBV6-2 or TRBV6-3 with TRBJ2-4, with a tentative D call TRBD1 (6 bases). Germline assignment: CDR1 MNHEY and CDR2 SVGEGT. Trimming removed 3 bases from V and 0 bases from J, with 9 bases in between. The CDR3 consists of 15 residues. Here the CDR3 reads CASSYPGVAKNIQYF. CDR3 bases: TGTGCCAGCAGTTATCCAGGGGTAGCCAAAAACATTCAGTACTTC.

This clone was found a few times. The V gene is TRBV11-3, the J gene TRBJ1-1; D may be TRBD1 (6 bases). V was pared by 4 bases and J by 6 bases, with 12 bases between. The CDR3 has 13 amino acids. Looked up from germline, CDR1 is SGHNT and CDR2 is YENEEA. Here the CDR3 reads CASSSGVLAEAFF. In nucleotides, the CDR3 is TGTGCCAGCAGCTCAGGGGTTCTGGCTGAAGCTTTCTTT.

The chain employs TRBV7-9 and TRBJ2-1; 9 nucleotides align to TRBD2. This CDR3 is 19 amino acids long. Germline values: CDR1 SEHNR, CDR2 FQNEAQ (reference sequence). V lost 2 bases and J lost 6; bases outside the gene matches: 17. CDR3 in DNA: TGTGCCAGCAGCTTATCGTTTCTCCGGCGGGGGGGCCAGGGCAATGAGCAGTTCTTC. Translation: CASSLSFLRRGGQGNEQFF.

This chain connects TRBV7-2 to TRBJ2-1; weak D call: TRBD2 (6 bases). The CDR3 runs 13 residues. Trimming took off 5 bases at V and 10 bases at J, with 15 bases between the two ends. Germline values: CDR1 SGHTA, CDR2 FQGNSA. The CDR3 nucleotides are TGTGCCAGCAGCCTATACACTAGCTCCGAGCAGTTCTTC. Translated: CASSLYTSSEQFF.

This chain links TRBV9 with TRBJ1-3; 7 nucleotides match TRBD1. The CDR3 sequence is 16 residues long. The V segment lost 4 bases and the J segment 7 bases; nucleotides outside the gene matches: 14. Germline loops: CDR1 SGDLS, CDR2 YYNGEE. The CDR3 sequence: CASSPAPRGSGNTIYF. The CDR3 nucleotides read TGTGCCAGCAGCCCAGCTCCCAGGGGGAGCGGGAACACCATATATTTT.

This chain joins TRBV7-3 and TRBJ2-6; TRBD1 matches at 7 bases. This CDR3 comprises 18 residues. V dropped 0 bases and J dropped 0; count of bases not matched to a gene: 5. Per germline, CDR1 SGHTA and CDR2 FQGTGA. The CDR3 DNA reads TGTGCCAGCAGCTTAACCGGGACAGTGAACTCTGGGGCCAACGTCCTGACTTTC. The encoded protein is CASSLTGTVNSGANVLTF.

The genes are TRBV10-3 and TRBJ2-7; TRBD1 aligns across 7 bases. Germline assignment: CDR1 ENHRY and CDR2 SYGVKD. This CDR3 has 14 residues. V lost 5 bases, J lost 0 bases, and 4 bases stayed unmatched. Here the CDR3 reads CAISSDRSSYEQYF. The DNA for the CDR3 is TGTGCCATCAGTTCGGACAGGAGCTCCTACGAGCAGTACTTC.

This clone showed up just a few times. The chain combines TRBV11-3 with TRBJ2-1; the D is unclear. The CDR3 length is 16 residues. Trimming took 0 bases from V and 1 from J, leaving 10 bases between them. CDR1 and CDR2 from the germline V gene are SGHNT and YENEEA. The CDR3 DNA is TGTGCCAGCAGCTTAGATCTATCCGGTTCCTACAATGAGCAGTTCTTC. It yields the protein CASSLDLSGSYNEQFF.

This clone appeared once. The rearrangement uses TRBV19 and TRBJ1-1, with 10 bases identical to TRBD1. The CDR3 totals 17 residues. V shed 3 bases and J 0 bases; nucleotides not matched to a gene: 7. CDR1 and CDR2 (germline): LNHDA, SQIVND (reference sequence). The CDR3 region has the DNA TGTGCCAGTAGTATTTCCGGGACAGGGGTGTTGAACACTGAAGCTTTCTTT. It yields the protein CASSISGTGVLNTEAFF.

The rearrangement links TRBV12-3 or TRBV12-4 to TRBJ1-6; no clear D. The CDR3 sequence is 13 residues long. Between the trimmed V and J ends, which lost 6 bases and 6 bases, there was a span of 9 bases. CDR3 sequence (DNA): TGTGCCAGCAGCACCCGGGGTAATTCACCCCTCCACTTT. Amino acid sequence: CASSTRGNSPLHF.

J is TRBJ2-4 and V is TRBV6-4; no clear D. V gave up 8 bases and J gave up 1 base, with 6 bases separating them. The CDR3 consists of 12 residues. CDR1 is MRHNA and CDR2 is SNTAGT in the germline V gene. In DNA, the CDR3 is TGTGCCAGCCCGCAGGCCAAAAACATTCAGTACTTC. Translation: CASPQAKNIQYF.

This clone was seen a handful of times. J is TRBJ1-5 and V is TRBV12-5, with 11 bases identical to TRBD1. The ends lost 2 bases at V and 6 bases at J; junction bases unmatched: 6. The CDR3 is 16 residues long. Germline V lookup: CDR1 LGHNT, CDR2 FRNRAP. The CDR3 nucleotides are TGTGCTAGTGGTTTGTCGGCTGGGACAGGGGGTCAGCCCCAGCATTTT. Encoded protein: CASGLSAGTGGQPQHF.